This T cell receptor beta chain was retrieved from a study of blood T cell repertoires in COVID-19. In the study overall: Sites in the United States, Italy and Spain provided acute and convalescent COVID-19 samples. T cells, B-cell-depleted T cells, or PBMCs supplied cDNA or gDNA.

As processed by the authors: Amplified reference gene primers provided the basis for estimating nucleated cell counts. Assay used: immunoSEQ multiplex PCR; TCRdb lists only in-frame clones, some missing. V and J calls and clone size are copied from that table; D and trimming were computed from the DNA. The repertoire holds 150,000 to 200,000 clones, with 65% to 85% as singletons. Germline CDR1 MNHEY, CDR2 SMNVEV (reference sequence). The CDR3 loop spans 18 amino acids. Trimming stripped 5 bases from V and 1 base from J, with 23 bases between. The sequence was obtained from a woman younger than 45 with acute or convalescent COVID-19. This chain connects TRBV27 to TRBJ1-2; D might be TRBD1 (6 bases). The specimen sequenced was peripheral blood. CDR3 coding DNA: TGTGCCAGCAGTGATCACAGGGAGACTCGCTCTCTTAACTATGGCTACACCTTC. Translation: CASSDHRETRSLNYGYTF.